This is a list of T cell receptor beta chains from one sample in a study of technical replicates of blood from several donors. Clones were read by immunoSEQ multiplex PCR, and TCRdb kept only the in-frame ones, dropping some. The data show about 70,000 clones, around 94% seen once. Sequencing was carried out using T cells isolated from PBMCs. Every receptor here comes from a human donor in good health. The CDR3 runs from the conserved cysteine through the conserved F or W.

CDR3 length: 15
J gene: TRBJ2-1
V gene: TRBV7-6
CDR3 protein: CASRGGTTLYNEQFF

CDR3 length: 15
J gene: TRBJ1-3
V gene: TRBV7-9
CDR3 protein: CASSLGTGAGNTIYF

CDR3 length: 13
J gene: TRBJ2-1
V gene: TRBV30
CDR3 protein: CAWRGDSNNEQFF

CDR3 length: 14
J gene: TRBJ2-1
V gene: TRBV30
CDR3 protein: CASYSNPGGFEQFF

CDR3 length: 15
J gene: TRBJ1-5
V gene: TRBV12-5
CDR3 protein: CASGFGTAGNQPQHF

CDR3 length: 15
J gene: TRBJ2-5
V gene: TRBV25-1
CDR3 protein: CASSEWRQGEETQYF

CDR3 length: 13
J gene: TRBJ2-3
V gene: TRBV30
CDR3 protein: CAWGEGGLDTQYF

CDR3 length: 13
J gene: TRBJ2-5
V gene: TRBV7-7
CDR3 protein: CASSQDRQETQYF

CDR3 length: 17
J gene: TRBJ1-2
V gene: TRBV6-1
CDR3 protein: CASSGRTGGGYVYGYTF

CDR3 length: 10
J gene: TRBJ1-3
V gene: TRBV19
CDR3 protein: CASRGNTIYF

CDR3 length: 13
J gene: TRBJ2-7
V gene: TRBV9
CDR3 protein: CASNPRGVGEQYF

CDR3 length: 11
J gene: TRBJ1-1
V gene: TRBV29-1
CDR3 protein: CSVEDPYQTFF

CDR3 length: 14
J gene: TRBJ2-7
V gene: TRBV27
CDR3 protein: CASSLAQDSYEQYF

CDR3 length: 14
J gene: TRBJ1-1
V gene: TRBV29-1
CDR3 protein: CSVEVDRLNTEAFF

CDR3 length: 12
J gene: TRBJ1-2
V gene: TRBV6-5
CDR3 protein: CATLEATYGYTF

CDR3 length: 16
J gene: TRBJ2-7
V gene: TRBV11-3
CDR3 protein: CASTEMEEGVAYEQYF

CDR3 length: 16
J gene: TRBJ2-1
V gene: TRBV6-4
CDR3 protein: CASSSLPGTEYNEQFF

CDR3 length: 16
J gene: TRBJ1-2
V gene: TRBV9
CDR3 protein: CASSDNRQTSNYGYTF

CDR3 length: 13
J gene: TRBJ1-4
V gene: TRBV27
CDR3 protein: CASSLTGNEKLFF

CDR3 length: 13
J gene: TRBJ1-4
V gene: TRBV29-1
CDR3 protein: CSVEDRGNEKLFF

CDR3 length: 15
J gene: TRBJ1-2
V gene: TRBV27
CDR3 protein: CASSSQGDTDYGYTF

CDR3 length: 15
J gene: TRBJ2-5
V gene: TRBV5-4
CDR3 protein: CASSFNLAGVETQYF

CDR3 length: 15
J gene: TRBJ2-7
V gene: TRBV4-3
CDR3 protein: CASSQREAGAYEQYF

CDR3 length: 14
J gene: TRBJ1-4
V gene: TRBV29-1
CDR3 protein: CSVPGEGFSEKLFF

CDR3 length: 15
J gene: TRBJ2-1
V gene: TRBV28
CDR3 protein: CASSLFVSSYNEQFF

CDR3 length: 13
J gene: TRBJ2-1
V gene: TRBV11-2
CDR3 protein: CASSLALYNEQFF

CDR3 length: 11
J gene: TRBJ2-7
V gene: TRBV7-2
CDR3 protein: CASSSSHEQYF

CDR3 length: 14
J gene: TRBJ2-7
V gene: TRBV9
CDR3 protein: CASSVGQGLYEQYF

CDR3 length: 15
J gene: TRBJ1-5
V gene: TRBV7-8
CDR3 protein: CASSPPGQRDQPQHF

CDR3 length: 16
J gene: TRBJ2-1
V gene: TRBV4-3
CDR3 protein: CASSQDLSGGIYEQFF

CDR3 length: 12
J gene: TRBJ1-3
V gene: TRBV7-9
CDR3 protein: CASSLQGNTIYF

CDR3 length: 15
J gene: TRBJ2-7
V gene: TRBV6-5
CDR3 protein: CASSYSLGAVDEQYF

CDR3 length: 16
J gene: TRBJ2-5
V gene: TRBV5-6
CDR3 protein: CASSPLTGGEKETQYF

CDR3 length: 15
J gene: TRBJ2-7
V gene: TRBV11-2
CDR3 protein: CASSLGAGVLYEQYF

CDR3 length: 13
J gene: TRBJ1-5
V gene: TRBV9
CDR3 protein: CASSVAGDQPQHF

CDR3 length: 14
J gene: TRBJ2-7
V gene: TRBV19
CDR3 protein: CASSRQGQNYEQYF

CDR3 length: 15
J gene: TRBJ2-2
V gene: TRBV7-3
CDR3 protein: CASSLTGGPGGELFF

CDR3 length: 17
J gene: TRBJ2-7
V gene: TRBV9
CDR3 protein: CASSVDLGQGASYEQYF

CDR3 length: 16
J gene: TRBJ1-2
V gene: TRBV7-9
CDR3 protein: CASSPGGTGSFYGYTF

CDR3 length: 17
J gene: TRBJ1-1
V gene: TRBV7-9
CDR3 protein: CASSYLHGAMVNTEAFF

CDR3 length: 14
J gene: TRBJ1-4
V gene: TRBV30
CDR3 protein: CAWNHQATNEKLFF

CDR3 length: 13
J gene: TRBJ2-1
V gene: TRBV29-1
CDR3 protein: CSVEASGINEQFF

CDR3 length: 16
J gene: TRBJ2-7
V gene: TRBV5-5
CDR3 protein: CASSSPLADPSYEQYF

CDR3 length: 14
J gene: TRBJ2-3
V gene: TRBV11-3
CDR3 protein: CASSIAGVIDTQYF

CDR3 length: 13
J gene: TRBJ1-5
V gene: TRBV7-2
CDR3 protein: CASSLLWNQPQHF

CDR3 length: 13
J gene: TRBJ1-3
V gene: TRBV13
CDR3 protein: CASSGRGGNTIYF

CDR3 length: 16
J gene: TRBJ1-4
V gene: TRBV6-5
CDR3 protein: CASSYSITPSGGGLFF

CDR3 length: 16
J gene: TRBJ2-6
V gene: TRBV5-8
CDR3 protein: CASSPGQGAGANVLTF

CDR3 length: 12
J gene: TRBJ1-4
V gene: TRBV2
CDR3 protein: CASGETNEKLFF